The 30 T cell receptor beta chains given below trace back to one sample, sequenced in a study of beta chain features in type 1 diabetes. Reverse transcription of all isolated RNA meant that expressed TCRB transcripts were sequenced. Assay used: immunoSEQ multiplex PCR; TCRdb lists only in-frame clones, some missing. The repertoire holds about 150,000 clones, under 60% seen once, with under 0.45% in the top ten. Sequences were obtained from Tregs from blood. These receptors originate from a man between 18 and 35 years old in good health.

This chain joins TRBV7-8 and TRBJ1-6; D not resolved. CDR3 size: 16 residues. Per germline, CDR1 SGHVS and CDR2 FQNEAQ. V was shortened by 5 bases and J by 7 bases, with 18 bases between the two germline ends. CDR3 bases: TGTGCCAGCAGCCCGGGATCGCTGCCCCAGAATTCACCCCTCCACTTT. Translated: CASSPGSLPQNSPLHF.

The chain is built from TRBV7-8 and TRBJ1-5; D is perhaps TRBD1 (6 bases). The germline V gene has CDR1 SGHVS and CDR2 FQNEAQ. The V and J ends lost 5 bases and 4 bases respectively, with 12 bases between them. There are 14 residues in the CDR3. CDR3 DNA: TGTGCCAGCAGCCAAACAGGGACGAATCAGCCCCAGCATTTT. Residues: CASSQTGTNQPQHF.

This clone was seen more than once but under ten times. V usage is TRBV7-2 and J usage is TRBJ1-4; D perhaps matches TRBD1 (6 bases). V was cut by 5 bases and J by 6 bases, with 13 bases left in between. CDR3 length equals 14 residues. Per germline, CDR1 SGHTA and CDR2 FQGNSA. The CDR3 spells CASSIGGGHEKLFF. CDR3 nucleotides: TGTGCCAGCAGCATAGGGGGGGGCCATGAAAAACTGTTTTTT. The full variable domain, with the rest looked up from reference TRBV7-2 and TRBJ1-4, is GAGVSQSPSNKVTEKGKDVELRCDPISGHTALYWYRQSLGQGLEFLIYFQGNSAPDKSGLPSDRFSAERTGGSVSTLTIQRTQQEDSAVYLCASSIGGGHEKLFFGSGTQLSVL.

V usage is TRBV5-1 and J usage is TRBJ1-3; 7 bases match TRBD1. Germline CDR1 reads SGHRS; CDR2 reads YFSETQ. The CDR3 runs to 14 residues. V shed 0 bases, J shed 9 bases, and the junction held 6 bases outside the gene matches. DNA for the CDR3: TGCGCCAGCAGCTTGGATCCAGGGGGTTTCACCATATATTTT. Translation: CASSLDPGGFTIYF.

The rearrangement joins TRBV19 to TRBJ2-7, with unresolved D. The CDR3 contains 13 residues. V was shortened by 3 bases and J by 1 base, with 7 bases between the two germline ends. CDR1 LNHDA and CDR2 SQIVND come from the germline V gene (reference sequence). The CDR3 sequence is CASSIATSYEQYF. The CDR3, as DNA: TGTGCCAGTAGTATCGCCACTTCCTACGAGCAGTACTTC.

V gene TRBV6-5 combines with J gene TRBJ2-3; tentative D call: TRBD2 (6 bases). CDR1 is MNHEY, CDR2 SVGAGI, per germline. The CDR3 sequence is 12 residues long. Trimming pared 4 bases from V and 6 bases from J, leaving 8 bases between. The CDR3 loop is CASSSSGDTQYF. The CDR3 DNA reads TGTGCCAGCAGTTCGAGCGGGGATACGCAGTATTTT.

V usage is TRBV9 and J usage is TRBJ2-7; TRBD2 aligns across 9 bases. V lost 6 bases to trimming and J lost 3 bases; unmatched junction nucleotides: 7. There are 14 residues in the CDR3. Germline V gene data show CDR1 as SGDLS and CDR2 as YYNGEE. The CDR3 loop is CASTPGTSSYEQYF. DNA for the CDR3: TGTGCCAGCACCCCCGGGACTAGCAGCTACGAGCAGTACTTC.

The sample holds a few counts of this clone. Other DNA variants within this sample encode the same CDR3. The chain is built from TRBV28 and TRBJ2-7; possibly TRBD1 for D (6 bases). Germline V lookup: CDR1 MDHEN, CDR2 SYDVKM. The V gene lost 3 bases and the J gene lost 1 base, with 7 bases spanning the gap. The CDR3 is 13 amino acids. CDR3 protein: CASSLGQSYEQYF. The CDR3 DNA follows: TGTGCCAGCAGTTTGGGACAATCCTACGAGCAGTACTTC.

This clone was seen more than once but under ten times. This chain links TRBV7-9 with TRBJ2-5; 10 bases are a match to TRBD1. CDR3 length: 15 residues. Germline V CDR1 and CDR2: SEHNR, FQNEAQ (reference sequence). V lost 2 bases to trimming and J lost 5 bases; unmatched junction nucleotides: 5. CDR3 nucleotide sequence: TGTGCCAGCAGCTTATGGACAGGGGGAATGGAGACCCAGTACTTC. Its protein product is CASSLWTGGMETQYF.

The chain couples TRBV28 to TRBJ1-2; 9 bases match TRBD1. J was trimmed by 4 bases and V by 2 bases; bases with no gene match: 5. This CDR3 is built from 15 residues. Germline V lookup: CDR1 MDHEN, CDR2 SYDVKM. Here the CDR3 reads CASSLAGQGSYGYTF. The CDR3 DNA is TGTGCCAGCAGTTTAGCCGGACAGGGGTCCTATGGCTACACCTTC.

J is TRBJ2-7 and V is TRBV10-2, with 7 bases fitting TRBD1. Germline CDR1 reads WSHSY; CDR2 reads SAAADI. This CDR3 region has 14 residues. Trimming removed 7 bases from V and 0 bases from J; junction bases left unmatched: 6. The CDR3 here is CASKYWDSSYEQYF. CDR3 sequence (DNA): TGCGCCAGCAAGTACTGGGACAGCTCCTACGAGCAGTACTTC.

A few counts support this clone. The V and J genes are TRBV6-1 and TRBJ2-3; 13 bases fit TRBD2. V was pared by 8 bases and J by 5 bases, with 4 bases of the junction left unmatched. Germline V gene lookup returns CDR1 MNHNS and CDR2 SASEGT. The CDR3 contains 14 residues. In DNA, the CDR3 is TGTGCCAGCGGGGGACTAGCGGGGTTAGATACGCAGTATTTT. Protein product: CASGGLAGLDTQYF.

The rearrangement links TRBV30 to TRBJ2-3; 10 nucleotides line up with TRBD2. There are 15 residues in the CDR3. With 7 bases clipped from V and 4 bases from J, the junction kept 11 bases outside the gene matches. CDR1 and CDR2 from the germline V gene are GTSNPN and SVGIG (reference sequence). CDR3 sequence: CASRRTSGIADTQYF. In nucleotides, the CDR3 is TGTGCCTCAAGGAGGACTAGCGGTATTGCAGATACGCAGTATTTT.

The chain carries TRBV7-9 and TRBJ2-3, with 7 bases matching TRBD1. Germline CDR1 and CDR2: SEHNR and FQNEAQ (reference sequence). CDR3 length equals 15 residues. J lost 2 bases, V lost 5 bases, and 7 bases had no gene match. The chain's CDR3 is CASSPTGWVTDTQYF. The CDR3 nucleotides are TGTGCCAGCAGCCCGACAGGGTGGGTCACAGATACGCAGTATTTT.

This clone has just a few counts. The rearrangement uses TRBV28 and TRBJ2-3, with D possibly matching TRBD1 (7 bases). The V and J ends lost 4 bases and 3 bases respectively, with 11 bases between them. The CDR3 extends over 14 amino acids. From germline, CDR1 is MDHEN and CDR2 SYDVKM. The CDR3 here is CASSSTGRTDTQYF. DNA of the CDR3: TGTGCCAGCAGTTCGACAGGGAGGACAGATACGCAGTATTTT.

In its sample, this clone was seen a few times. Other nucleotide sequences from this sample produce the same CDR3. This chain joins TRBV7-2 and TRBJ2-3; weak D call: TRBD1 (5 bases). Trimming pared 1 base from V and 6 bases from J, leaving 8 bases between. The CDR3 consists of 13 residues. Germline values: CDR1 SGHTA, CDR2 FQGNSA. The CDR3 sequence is CASSLGAGDTQYF. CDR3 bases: TGTGCCAGCAGCTTAGGGGCAGGGGATACGCAGTATTTT.

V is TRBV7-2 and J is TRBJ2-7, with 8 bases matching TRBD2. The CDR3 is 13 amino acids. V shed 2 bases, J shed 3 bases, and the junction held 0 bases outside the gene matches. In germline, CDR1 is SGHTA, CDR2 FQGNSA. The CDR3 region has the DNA TGTGCCAGCAGCTTAAGCGGGAGCTACGAGCAGTACTTC. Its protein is CASSLSGSYEQYF.

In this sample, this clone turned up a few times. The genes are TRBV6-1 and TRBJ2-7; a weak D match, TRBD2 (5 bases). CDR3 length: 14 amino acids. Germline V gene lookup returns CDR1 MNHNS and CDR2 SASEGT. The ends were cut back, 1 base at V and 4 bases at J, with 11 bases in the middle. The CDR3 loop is CASSEVAGEYEQYF. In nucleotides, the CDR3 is TGTGCCAGCAGTGAAGTGGCTGGGGAGTACGAGCAGTACTTC.

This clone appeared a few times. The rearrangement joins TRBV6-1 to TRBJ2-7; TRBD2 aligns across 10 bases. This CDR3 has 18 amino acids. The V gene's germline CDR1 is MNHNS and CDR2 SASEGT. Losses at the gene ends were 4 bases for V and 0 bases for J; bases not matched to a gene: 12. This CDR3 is CASSGTTSGSVNSYEQYF. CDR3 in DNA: TGTGCCAGCAGTGGGACGACTAGCGGGTCGGTTAACTCCTACGAGCAGTACTTC.

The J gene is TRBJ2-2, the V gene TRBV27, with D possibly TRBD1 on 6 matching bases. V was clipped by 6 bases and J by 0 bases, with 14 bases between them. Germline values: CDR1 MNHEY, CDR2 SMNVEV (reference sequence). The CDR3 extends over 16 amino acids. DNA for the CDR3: TGTGCCAGCAGCCCACTCAGGACAGCGAACACCGGGGAGCTGTTTTTT. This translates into CASSPLRTANTGELFF.

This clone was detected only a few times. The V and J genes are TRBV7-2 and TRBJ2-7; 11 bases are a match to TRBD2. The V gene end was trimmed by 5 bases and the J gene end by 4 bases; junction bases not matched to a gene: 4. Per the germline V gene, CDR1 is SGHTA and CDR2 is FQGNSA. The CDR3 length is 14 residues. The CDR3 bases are TGTGCCAGCAGCAATAGCGGGGGGGTGTACGAGCAGTACTTC. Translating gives CASSNSGGVYEQYF.

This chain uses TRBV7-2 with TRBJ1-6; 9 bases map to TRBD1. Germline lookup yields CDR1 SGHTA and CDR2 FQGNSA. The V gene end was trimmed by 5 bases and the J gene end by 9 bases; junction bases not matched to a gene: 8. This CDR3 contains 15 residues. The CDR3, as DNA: TGTGCCAGCAGCCCCGGGACAGGGTCCATTTCACCCCTCCACTTT. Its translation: CASSPGTGSISPLHF. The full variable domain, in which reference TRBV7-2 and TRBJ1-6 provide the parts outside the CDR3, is GAGVSQSPSNKVTEKGKDVELRCDPISGHTALYWYRQSLGQGLEFLIYFQGNSAPDKSGLPSDRFSAERTGGSVSTLTIQRTQQEDSAVYLCASSPGTGSISPLHFGNGTRLTVT.

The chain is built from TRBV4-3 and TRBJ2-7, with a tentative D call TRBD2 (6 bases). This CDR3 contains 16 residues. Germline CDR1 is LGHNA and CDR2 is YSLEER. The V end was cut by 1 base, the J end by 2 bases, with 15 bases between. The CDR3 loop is CASSQVLSGEAYEQYF. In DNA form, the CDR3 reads TGCGCCAGCAGCCAAGTTTTGTCTGGGGAGGCCTACGAGCAGTACTTC.

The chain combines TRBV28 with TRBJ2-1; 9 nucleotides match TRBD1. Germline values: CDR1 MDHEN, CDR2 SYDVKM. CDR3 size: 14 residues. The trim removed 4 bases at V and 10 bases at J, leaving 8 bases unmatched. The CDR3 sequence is CASSSPGTGSEQFF. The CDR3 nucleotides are TGTGCCAGCAGTTCCCCCGGGACAGGGAGCGAGCAGTTCTTC. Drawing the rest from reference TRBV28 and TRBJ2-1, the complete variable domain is DVKVTQSSRYLVKRTGEKVFLECVQDMDHENMFWYRQDPGLGLRLIYFSYDVKMKEKGDIPEGYSVSREKKERFSLILESASTNQTSMYLCASSSPGTGSEQFFGPGTRLTVL.

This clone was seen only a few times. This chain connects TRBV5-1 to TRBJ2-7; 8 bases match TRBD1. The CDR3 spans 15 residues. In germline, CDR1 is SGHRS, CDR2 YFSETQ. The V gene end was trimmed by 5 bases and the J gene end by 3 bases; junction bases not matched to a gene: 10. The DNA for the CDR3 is TGCGCCAGCAGATTTGGGACAGGTAGAATCTACGAGCAGTACTTC. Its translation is CASRFGTGRIYEQYF.

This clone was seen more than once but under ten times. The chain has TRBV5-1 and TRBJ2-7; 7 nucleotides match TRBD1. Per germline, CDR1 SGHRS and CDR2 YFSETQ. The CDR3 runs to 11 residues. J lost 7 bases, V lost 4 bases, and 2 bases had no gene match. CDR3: CASSPGQEQYF. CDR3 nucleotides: TGCGCCAGCAGCCCGGGACAGGAGCAGTACTTC. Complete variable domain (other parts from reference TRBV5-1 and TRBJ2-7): KAGVTQTPRYLIKTRGQQVTLSCSPISGHRSVSWYQQTPGQGLQFLFEYFSETQRNKGNFPGRFSGRQFSNSRSEMNVSTLELGDSALYLCASSPGQEQYFGPGTRLTVT.

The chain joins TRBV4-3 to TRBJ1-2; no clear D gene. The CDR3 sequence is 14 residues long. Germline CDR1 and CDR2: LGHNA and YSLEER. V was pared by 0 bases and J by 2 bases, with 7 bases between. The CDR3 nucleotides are TGCGCCAGCAGCCAAGATGCCGGGAACTATGGCTACACCTTC. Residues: CASSQDAGNYGYTF.

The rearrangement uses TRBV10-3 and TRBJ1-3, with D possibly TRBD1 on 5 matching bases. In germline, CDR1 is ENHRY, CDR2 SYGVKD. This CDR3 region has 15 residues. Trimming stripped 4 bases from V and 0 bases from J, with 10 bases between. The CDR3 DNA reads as TGTGCCATCAGTGGACAGATACTCTCTGGAAACACCATATATTTT. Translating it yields CAISGQILSGNTIYF.

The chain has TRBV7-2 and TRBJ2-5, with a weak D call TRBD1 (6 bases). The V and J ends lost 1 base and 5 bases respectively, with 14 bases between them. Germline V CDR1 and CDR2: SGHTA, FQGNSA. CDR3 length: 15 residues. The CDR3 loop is CASSLVVRGRETQYF. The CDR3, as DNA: TGTGCCAGCAGCTTAGTTGTCAGGGGCCGGGAGACCCAGTACTTC.

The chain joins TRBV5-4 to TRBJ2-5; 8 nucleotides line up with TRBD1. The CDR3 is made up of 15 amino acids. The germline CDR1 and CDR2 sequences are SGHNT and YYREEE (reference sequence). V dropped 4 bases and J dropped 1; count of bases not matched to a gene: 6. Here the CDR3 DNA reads TGTGCCAGCAGCGCAGCCGGGACAGGCCAAGAGACCCAGTACTTC. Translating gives CASSAAGTGQETQYF.